This T cell receptor beta chain was obtained from a study of blood T cell repertoires in COVID-19. The CDR3 is made up of 13 amino acids. The V gene lost 5 bases and the J gene lost 1 base, with 8 bases spanning the gap. The method was immunoSEQ multiplex PCR; TCRdb's version includes in-frame clones alone and lacks a portion of them. The sample lists roughly 380,000 clones; around 87% were seen once. This clone has more than one count but fewer than ten. Other DNA sequences in this specimen translate into the identical CDR3. Sequencing was performed on PBMCs or T cells enriched from blood (not recorded which). V is TRBV12-3 or TRBV12-4 and J is TRBJ1-1, with TRBD1 as a possible D gene (6 bases). The TCR comes from a man under 40 who had recovered from COVID-19. CDR3 residues: CASSQQGNTEAFF. Written as DNA, the CDR3 is TGTGCCAGCAGTCAACAGGGGAACACTGAAGCTTTCTTT.